This TCR beta chain is from a study of blood T cell repertoires in COVID-19. Study background: COVID-19 samples, acute and convalescent, were from the United States, Italy and Spain. Nucleic acid was either cDNA or gDNA, and it came from T cells, B-cell-depleted T cells, or PBMCs.

Germline V gene sequence: CDR1 SGHRS, CDR2 YFSETQ. Trimming removed 7 bases from V and 2 bases from J; junction bases left unmatched: 6. CDR3 length: 15 amino acids. In the original analysis: How many nucleated cells were present was estimated from reference gene primer amplification. Produced via immunoSEQ multiplex PCR; TCRdb's table is partial and in-frame only. V, J and clone size reflect that table, while D and trimming were determined from the DNA. The sample shows a few hundred thousand clones, around four fifths of them seen only once. Everyone who took part was about 18 to 90 years old, and they came from 20 to 25 US areas.

The TCR was taken from a man aged 35-49 years who had recovered from COVID-19. The V and J genes are TRBV5-1 and TRBJ2-1, with 10 positions matching TRBD2. Sequencing input: PBMCs or T cells enriched from blood (not recorded which). In DNA form, the CDR3 reads TGCGCCAGCGGGATAGCGGGAGGCACCTACAATGAGCAGTTCTTC. Its translation is CASGIAGGTYNEQFF.